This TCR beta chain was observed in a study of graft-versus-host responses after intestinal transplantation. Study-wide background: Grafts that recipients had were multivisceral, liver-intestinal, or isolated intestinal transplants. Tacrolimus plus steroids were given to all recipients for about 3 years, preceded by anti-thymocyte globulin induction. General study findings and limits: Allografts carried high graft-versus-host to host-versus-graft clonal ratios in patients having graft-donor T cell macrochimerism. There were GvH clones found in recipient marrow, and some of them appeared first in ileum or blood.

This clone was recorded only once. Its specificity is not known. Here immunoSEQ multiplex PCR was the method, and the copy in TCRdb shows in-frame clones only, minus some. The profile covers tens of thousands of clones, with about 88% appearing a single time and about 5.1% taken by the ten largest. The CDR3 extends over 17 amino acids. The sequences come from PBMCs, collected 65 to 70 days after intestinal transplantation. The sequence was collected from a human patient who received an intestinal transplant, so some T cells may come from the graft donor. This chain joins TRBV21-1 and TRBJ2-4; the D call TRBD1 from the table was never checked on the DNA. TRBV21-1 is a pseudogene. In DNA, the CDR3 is TGTGCCAGCAGTCGTGGATTGCTACAGCAAAGAAAAAACATTCAGTACTTC. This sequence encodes CASSRGLLQQRKNIQYF.